This TCR beta chain derives from a study of shared clonotypes between healthy human individuals. Study summary: The people who gave samples were two women and a few men aged 18 to 49.

This clone appeared a few times. Genomic DNA of every subset was divided equally among multiple immunoSEQ plates. The method was immunoSEQ multiplex PCR; TCRdb's version includes in-frame clones alone and lacks a portion of them. The table includes 450,000 to 600,000 clones, 79% detected once. The material sequenced was PBMCs. The sequence derives from a woman in her thirties or forties in good health. Some clones in this sample may be carry-over from other donors' samples.

CDR3 sequence: CASSLRGGKETQYF. The CDR3, as DNA: TGTGCCAGCAGTTTACGGGGCGGAAAAGAGACCCAGTACTTC. The chain has TRBV28 and TRBJ2-5; perhaps D is TRBD1 or TRBD2 (5 bases each). The CDR3 consists of 14 residues. Germline V lookup: CDR1 MDHEN, CDR2 SYDVKM. Trimming left V 2 bases short and J 3 bases short, with 10 bases between.